Included here is one T cell receptor (beta chain) sequence, with context. As processed by the authors: Quantification of nucleated cells was approximated via reference gene primer amplification. Clones were read by immunoSEQ multiplex PCR, and TCRdb kept only the in-frame ones, dropping some. The V and J calls and the clone size are those of that table, but D and trimming were determined from the DNA. The sample lists about 67,000 clones, around nine tenths seen once, with 15% to 20% in the top ten. This record belongs to a study of blood T cell repertoires in COVID-19. The wider study: Researchers got acute and convalescent COVID-19 samples from the United States, Italy and Spain. T cells, B-cell-depleted T cells, or PBMCs supplied cDNA or gDNA.

CDR3 size: 15 residues. Germline values: CDR1 MGHRA, CDR2 YSYEKL. Trimming took off 1 base at V and 8 bases at J, with 12 bases between the two ends. This sequence was found in a woman of 80 years or more with acute or convalescent COVID-19. The chain recombines TRBV4-1 with TRBJ1-6; D is possibly TRBD1 (5 bases). The material sequenced was peripheral blood. CDR3 nucleotide sequence: TGCGCCAGCAGCCAAGTGTCAGGGTCCCATTCACCCCTCCACTTT. As protein: CASSQVSGSHSPLHF.